The next 26 T cell receptor beta chains were all read from a single sample in a study of CD4+ T cells in melanoma. Generated by immunoSEQ multiplex PCR, the TCRdb table keeps only in-frame clones and is missing some. The sample lists 20,000 or so clones, over 75% occurring once. Sequenced sample: cells from a culture (not recorded whether cultured in vitro). The receptors were gathered from a human donor with melanoma.

The V and J genes are TRBV6-5 and TRBJ1-2; TRBD1 might be the D (5 bases). This CDR3 has 13 residues. Germline V lookup: CDR1 MNHEY, CDR2 SVGAGI. V lost 7 bases to trimming and J lost 3 bases, with 12 bases between them. For the CDR3, the DNA is TGTGCCAGCACCCATCCGGGGGACTATGGCTACACCTTC. Translating it yields CASTHPGDYGYTF.

CDR3 nucleotide sequence: TGTGCCAGCAGCCGAATCGGGTCGAACACCGGGGAGCTGTTTTTT. Translation: CASSRIGSNTGELFF. V is TRBV11-1 and J is TRBJ2-2; no clear D gene. V lost 5 bases to trimming and J lost 0 bases, with 10 bases between them. This CDR3 has 15 amino acids. Germline CDR1 and CDR2: SGHAT and FQDESV (reference sequence).

The chain employs TRBV6-1 and TRBJ2-2, with TRBD1 as a possible D gene (5 bases). With 4 bases removed from V and 0 bases from J, the gap between germline ends came to 15 bases. The CDR3 consists of 17 residues. CDR1 is MNHNS and CDR2 is SASEGT in the germline V gene. Written as DNA, the CDR3 is TGTGCCAGCAGTGCCAAATGGGGCAGCGCGAACACCGGGGAGCTGTTTTTT. Its translation is CASSAKWGSANTGELFF.

V usage is TRBV6-1 and J usage is TRBJ2-5; D is possibly TRBD1 (5 bases). CDR1 is MNHNS, CDR2 SASEGT, per germline. The CDR3 runs to 13 residues. The ends were cut back, 7 bases at V and 3 bases at J, with 12 bases in the middle. The CDR3 nucleotides are TGTGCCAGCAATCGGCAGGGAAAAGAGACCCAGTACTTC. Protein product: CASNRQGKETQYF.

The J gene is TRBJ1-2, the V gene TRBV29-1; D perhaps matches TRBD1 (5 bases). The CDR3 runs to 12 residues. Germline assignment: CDR1 SQVTM and CDR2 ANQGSEA. The germline V and J ends were trimmed by 7 bases and 4 bases, with 13 bases remaining between them. The DNA for the CDR3 is TGCAGCGCTGCTACAGGAACCTATGGCTACACCTTC. Translation: CSAATGTYGYTF.

This clone was counted a few times. The chain joins TRBV6-5 to TRBJ1-1, with D possibly TRBD1 on 6 matching bases. CDR1 and CDR2 from the germline V gene are MNHEY and SVGAGI. This CDR3 is 15 amino acids long. Trimming took off 1 base at V and 3 bases at J, with 12 bases between the two ends. The CDR3 spells CASSYWAQGDTEAFF. As DNA, the CDR3 is TGTGCCAGCAGTTACTGGGCACAGGGAGACACTGAAGCTTTCTTT.

The chain recombines TRBV2 with TRBJ2-7; D possibly corresponds to TRBD2 (7 bases). The V end was cut by 5 bases, the J end by 6 bases, with 17 bases between. This CDR3 is built from 14 residues. Germline-derived CDR1 and CDR2 are SNHLY and FYNNEI. CDR3 loop: CASSLLRGGLEQYF. DNA of the CDR3: TGTGCCAGCAGTTTATTAAGGGGGGGCCTCGAGCAGTACTTC. Variable domain in full (rest from reference TRBV2 and TRBJ2-7): EPEVTQTPSHQVTQMGQEVILRCVPISNHLYFYWYRQILGQKVEFLVSFYNNEISEKSEIFDDQFSVERPDGSNFTLKIRSTKLEDSAMYFCASSLLRGGLEQYFGPGTRLTVT.

This chain joins TRBV5-1 and TRBJ1-1; 7 bases agree with TRBD1. Germline trimming cut 1 base from V and 0 bases from J; bases unmatched to any gene: 3. CDR1 SGHRS and CDR2 YFSETQ come from the germline V gene. This CDR3 has 15 amino acids. The CDR3 DNA follows: TGCGCCAGCAGCTTGAGGACAGGTTTGAACACTGAAGCTTTCTTT. Translating it yields CASSLRTGLNTEAFF.

V usage is TRBV5-1 and J usage is TRBJ1-6; D may be TRBD1 (6 bases). Looked up from germline, CDR1 is SGHRS and CDR2 is YFSETQ. V lost 7 bases and J 4 bases, leaving 12 bases between the germline ends. The CDR3 is made up of 14 amino acids. CDR3 amino acids: CASGRDTYNSPLHF. CDR3 sequence (DNA): TGCGCCAGCGGCAGGGACACTTATAATTCACCCCTCCACTTT.

V and J are TRBV19 and TRBJ1-6, with unresolved D. The CDR3 has 17 amino acids. The germline CDR1 and CDR2 sequences are LNHDA and SQIVND (reference sequence). Trimming cost V 6 bases and J 2 bases, with 17 bases left between them. The CDR3 loop is CASRKSTAGPYNSPLHF. In DNA, the CDR3 is TGTGCCAGTAGGAAGAGTACCGCCGGCCCCTATAATTCACCCCTCCACTTT.

CDR3 sequence (DNA): TGTGCCAGCAGCAAATCCCATAACAGGGTTCCCATACTCTATGGCTACACCTTC. Translating it yields CASSKSHNRVPILYGYTF. The chain is built from TRBV21-1 and TRBJ1-2; the table gives TRBD1 as D, unverified against the DNA. TRBV21-1 corresponds to a pseudogene. The CDR3 length is 18 residues.

The chain couples TRBV4-2 to TRBJ2-2, with TRBD2 matching 10 bases. CDR3 size: 15 residues. CDR1 LGHNA and CDR2 YNFKEQ come from the germline V gene. J was trimmed by 5 bases and V by 4 bases; bases with no gene match: 4. The DNA for the CDR3 is TGTGCCAGCAGCCCCAGCGGGGGGGCAACCGGGGAGCTGTTTTTT. This translates into CASSPSGGATGELFF.

This sequence joins TRBV11-1 and TRBJ1-1; 8 bases fit TRBD1. Germline CDR1 reads SGHAT; CDR2 reads FQDESV (reference sequence). After removal of 5 bases from V and 5 bases from J, the junction contained 10 bases not matched to a gene. This CDR3 contains 15 residues. The CDR3: CASSPGSGGRTEAFF. The CDR3 nucleotides read TGTGCCAGCAGCCCTGGATCAGGGGGCCGTACTGAAGCTTTCTTT.

This chain uses TRBV6-1 with TRBJ2-1; D possibly corresponds to TRBD2 (6 bases). This CDR3 spans 13 amino acids. CDR1 and CDR2 from the germline V gene are MNHNS and SASEGT. Trimming stripped 2 bases from V and 4 bases from J, with 6 bases between. This CDR3 reads CASSELAYNEQFF. The CDR3 bases are TGTGCCAGCAGTGAACTAGCGTACAATGAGCAGTTCTTC.

This clone was observed a few times. The chain carries TRBV7-6 and TRBJ2-2; tentative D call: TRBD2 (7 bases). The CDR3 has 20 residues. V lost 1 base and J lost 5, with 26 bases in between. Germline V gene data show CDR1 as SGHVS and CDR2 as FNYEAQ. This CDR3 reads CASSLVGPTRGPGGTGELFF. Here the CDR3 DNA reads TGTGCCAGCAGCTTAGTCGGTCCAACGCGGGGGCCCGGTGGGACCGGGGAGCTGTTTTTT.

The chain has TRBV25-1 and TRBJ2-3, with D perhaps matching TRBD1 (7 bases). This CDR3 has 14 residues. The V gene's germline CDR1 is MGHDK and CDR2 SYGVNS. V was pared by 5 bases and J by 2 bases, with 11 bases between. CDR3 region: CASSQGGPTDTQYF. As DNA, the CDR3 is TGTGCCAGCAGTCAGGGGGGCCCCACAGATACGCAGTATTTT.

J is TRBJ1-1 and V is TRBV4-1; tentatively, D is TRBD1 (5 bases). Trimming shortened V by 1 base and J by 6 bases, and 9 bases separated the two germline ends. The CDR3 covers 13 residues. Germline CDR1 MGHRA, CDR2 YSYEKL. DNA for the CDR3: TGCGCCAGCAGCCAAGTCTGGGGGGCTGAAGCTTTCTTT. Translation gives CASSQVWGAEAFF.

The chain uses TRBV7-2 and TRBJ1-6; unclear D gene. V lost 0 bases and J lost 7, with 10 bases in between. CDR3 length: 15 amino acids. Germline loops: CDR1 SGHTA, CDR2 FQGNSA. The CDR3, as DNA: TGTGCCAGCAGCTTAGCAGGGATGGGGAATTCACCCCTCCACTTT. As protein: CASSLAGMGNSPLHF.

This clone has a handful of counts. This chain uses TRBV6-1 with TRBJ2-1, with D hard to call. This CDR3 region has 16 residues. V was clipped by 1 base and J by 11 bases, with 21 bases between them. Germline V lookup: CDR1 MNHNS, CDR2 SASEGT. As DNA, the CDR3 is TGTGCCAGCAGTGAAGAGGGTCGGTTCCCGTCTGGTAAGCAGTTCTTC. Its translation is CASSEEGRFPSGKQFF.

The rearrangement uses TRBV5-6 and TRBJ2-3; 7 positions match TRBD1. The CDR3 is 15 amino acids. Germline trimming cut 5 bases from V and 3 bases from J; bases unmatched to any gene: 9. Germline V CDR1 and CDR2: SGHDT, YYEEEE. CDR3 bases: TGTGCCAGCAGTTTGAGGCGGACAGGAACAGATACGCAGTATTTT. This gives the protein CASSLRRTGTDTQYF.

The chain couples TRBV19 to TRBJ1-1; tentative D call: TRBD1 (5 bases). Looked up from germline, CDR1 is LNHDA and CDR2 is SQIVND (reference sequence). The CDR3 totals 14 residues. The V end was cut by 1 base, the J end by 4 bases, with 10 bases between. CDR3 in amino acids: CASSIVGATTEAFF. For the CDR3, the DNA is TGTGCCAGTAGTATAGTTGGGGCTACCACTGAAGCTTTCTTT.

This clone was detected only once. In DNA form, the CDR3 reads TGTGCCAGCAGCTTCTCGGACCAGGGAGGCGAGCAGTACTTC. This gives the protein CASSFSDQGGEQYF. The chain carries TRBV7-3 and TRBJ2-7; the D gene is possibly TRBD2 (6 bases). Germline V CDR1 and CDR2: SGHTA, FQGTGA. Trimming pared 3 bases from V and 6 bases from J, leaving 15 bases between. The CDR3 spans 14 residues. The full variable domain, in which reference TRBV7-3 and TRBJ2-7 provide the parts outside the CDR3, is GAGVSQTPSNKVTEKGKYVELRCDPISGHTALYWYRQSLGQGPEFLIYFQGTGAADDSGLPNDRFFAVRPEGSVSTLKIQRTERGDSAVYLCASSFSDQGGEQYFGPGTRLTVT.

CDR3 sequence: CASTVGGVSELFF. The CDR3 nucleotides are TGTGCCAGCACGGTCGGAGGGGTTTCGGAACTGTTTTTT. V is TRBV11-2 and J is TRBJ1-4, with a possible D match to TRBD1 (5 bases). Germline V gene sequence: CDR1 SGHAT, CDR2 FQNNGV. The CDR3 has 13 amino acids. V was pared by 7 bases and J by 12 bases, with 18 bases between.

This chain uses TRBV5-6 with TRBJ2-1; 9 bases agree with TRBD1. This CDR3 is built from 16 residues. Trimming removed 4 bases from V and 4 bases from J; junction bases left unmatched: 9. Germline assignment: CDR1 SGHDT and CDR2 YYEEEE. CDR3 sequence: CASSRLDRGSYNEQFF. The CDR3 DNA follows: TGTGCCAGCAGCCGTCTGGACAGGGGATCATACAATGAGCAGTTCTTC.

This chain links TRBV30 with TRBJ2-1; D is uncertain. The CDR3 contains 13 residues. Germline values: CDR1 GTSNPN, CDR2 SVGIG (reference sequence). V lost 2 bases and J lost 3, with 8 bases in between. The CDR3 coding sequence is TGTGCCTGGAGTCGCACACGCTACAATGAGCAGTTCTTC. Amino acid sequence: CAWSRTRYNEQFF.

The chain joins TRBV4-1 to TRBJ2-5; TRBD1 matches 7 bases. CDR1 and CDR2 from the germline V gene are MGHRA and YSYEKL. Trimming removed 4 bases from V and 0 bases from J; junction bases left unmatched: 8. The CDR3 is 16 amino acids. The CDR3 bases are TGCGCCAGCAGCCCTACCGGGACAGCCAACCAAGAGACCCAGTACTTC. Its protein is CASSPTGTANQETQYF.